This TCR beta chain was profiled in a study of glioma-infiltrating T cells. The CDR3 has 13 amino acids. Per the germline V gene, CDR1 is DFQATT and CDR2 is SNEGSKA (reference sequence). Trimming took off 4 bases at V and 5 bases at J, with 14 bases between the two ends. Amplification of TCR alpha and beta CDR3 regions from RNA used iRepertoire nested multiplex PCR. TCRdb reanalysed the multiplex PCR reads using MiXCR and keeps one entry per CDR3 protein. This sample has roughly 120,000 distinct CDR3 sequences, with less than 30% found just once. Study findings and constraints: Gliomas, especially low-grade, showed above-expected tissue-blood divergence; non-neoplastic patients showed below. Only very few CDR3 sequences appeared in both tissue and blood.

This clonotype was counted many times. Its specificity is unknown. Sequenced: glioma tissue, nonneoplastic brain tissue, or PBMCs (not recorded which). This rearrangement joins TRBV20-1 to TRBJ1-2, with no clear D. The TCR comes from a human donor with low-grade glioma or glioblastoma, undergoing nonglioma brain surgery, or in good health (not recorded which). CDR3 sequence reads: CSATLARQYGYTF. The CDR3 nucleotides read TGCAGTGCTACCTTGGCCAGACAATATGGCTACACCTTC.